This T cell receptor (beta chain) was identified during a study of cytomegalovirus exposure and HLA in healthy donors. Points from the study as a whole: In vitro assays verified that a few CMV-associated chains recognized CMV antigens specifically. Using the classifier, cytomegalovirus status was reportedly diagnosed with high specificity and sensitivity. Within the data, a cluster of highly shared sequence variants was likely a sequencing artifact.

Only a few counts were recorded for this clone. Its target is not known. This CDR3 contains 11 residues. The germline gives CDR1 SGHKS, CDR2 YYEKEE (reference sequence). V was pared by 4 bases and J by 5 bases, with 6 bases between. 60 Vbeta and 13 Jbeta primers were used in PCR. The method was immunoSEQ multiplex PCR; TCRdb's version includes in-frame clones alone and lacks a portion of them. The sample carries 150,000 to 200,000 clones, approximately 81% recorded once. The rearrangement links TRBV5-5 to TRBJ2-5, with a tentative D call TRBD2 (5 bases). This clonotype was obtained from a woman between 25 and 40 years old in good health and CMV-seronegative. The sequenced material came from PBMCs. CDR3 nucleotides: TGTGCCAGCAGCCGGAGGGAGACCCAGTACTTC. This sequence encodes CASSRRETQYF. Filled out from reference TRBV5-5 and TRBJ2-5, the complete variable domain reads DAGVTQSPTHLIKTRGQQVTLRCSPISGHKSVSWYQQVLGQGPQFIFQYYEKEERGRGNFPDRFSARQFPNYSSELNVNALLLGDSALYLCASSRRETQYFGPGTRLLVL.